The 2 T cell receptor beta chains given below trace back to one sample, sequenced in a study of blood T cell repertoires in COVID-19. Assay: immunoSEQ multiplex PCR; the TCRdb copy retains only in-frame clones and omits some. The repertoire holds about 380,000 clones, more than 70% seen once, with under 1.5% in the top ten. Sequencing input: PBMCs or T cells enriched from blood (not recorded which). The receptor source for this set is a man aged 30 to 45 who had recovered from COVID-19.

V and J are TRBV18 and TRBJ1-3; perhaps TRBD1 as D (6 bases). The germline CDR1 and CDR2 sequences are KGHSH and LQKENI. Trimming shortened V by 4 bases and J by 0 bases, and 10 bases separated the two germline ends. The CDR3 consists of 15 residues. CDR3 coding DNA: TGTGCCAGCTCACTGCAACAGGGCTCTGGAAACACCATATATTTT. It specifies CASSLQQGSGNTIYF.

The rearrangement links TRBV6-5 to TRBJ2-1, with D perhaps TRBD2 (6 bases). Trimming stripped 0 bases from V and 3 bases from J, with 9 bases between. The CDR3 loop spans 15 amino acids. Germline V CDR1 and CDR2: MNHEY, SVGAGI. CDR3 nucleotides: TGTGCCAGCAGTTACTCGACCGGGGGCTACAATGAGCAGTTCTTC. It translates to CASSYSTGGYNEQFF.